A selection of T cell receptor beta chains follows, all from one sample in a study of ipilimumab plus nivolumab after autologous stem cell transplantation. The data were produced by immunoSEQ multiplex PCR, yet TCRdb's version contains in-frame clones alone and is incomplete. The table records over 80,000 clones, nearly 85% of them present only once. The sample here was PBMCs, taken in a trial of ipilimumab plus nivolumab as post-transplant consolidation. These receptors came from a male donor with diffuse large B-cell lymphoma. CDR3s include the opening cysteine and the closing phenylalanine or tryptophan. A D gene is named only where the DNA matches it firmly. Only some rows state a clone size, as once, few, many or a class for expanded clones.

size: once; V: TRBV19; J: TRBJ1-4; D: NA; DNA: TGTGCCAGTAGTATAGATGGCGGGGCTAATGAAAAACTGTTTTTT; CDR3: CASSIDGGANEKLFF
size: NA; V: TRBV12-5; J: TRBJ2-1; D: NA; DNA: TGTGCTAGTGGTTTGGGAGGGAGTGAGCAGTTCTTC; CDR3: CASGLGGSEQFF
size: NA; V: TRBV19; J: TRBJ1-5; D: NA; DNA: TGTGCCAGTAGAAACCGTGACAGCCGCAATCAGCCCCAGCATTTT; CDR3: CASRNRDSRNQPQHF
size: NA; V: TRBV11-3; J: TRBJ2-7; D: NA; DNA: TGTGCCAGCAGCTCAGGGTCCGAGCAGTACTTC; CDR3: CASSSGSEQYF
size: NA; V: TRBV6-5; J: TRBJ2-1; D: NA; DNA: TGTGCCAGCAGAGGGGCAGGGGACTACAATGAGCAGTTCTTC; CDR3: CASRGAGDYNEQFF
size: NA; V: TRBV27; J: TRBJ2-1; D: NA; DNA: TGTGCCAGCAGTCCAGGACGGTCCTACAATGAGCAGTTCTTC; CDR3: CASSPGRSYNEQFF
size: NA; V: TRBV10-1; J: TRBJ1-2; D: TRBD1; DNA: TGCGCCAGCAGCCCCCAGGGGGGCTATGGCTACACCTTC; CDR3: CASSPQGGYGYTF
size: NA; V: TRBV5-8; J: TRBJ1-2; D: NA; DNA: TGTGCCAGCAGCTTGGAAAGGGACTATGGCTACACCTTC; CDR3: CASSLERDYGYTF
size: NA; V: TRBV2; J: TRBJ1-1; D: NA; DNA: TGTGCCAGCAGTGACCAGGGGATGAACACTGAAGCTTTCTTT; CDR3: CASSDQGMNTEAFF
size: NA; V: TRBV7-9; J: TRBJ1-5; D: TRBD1; DNA: TGTGCCAGTAACTCCGGGACAGGGCGATTAAATAGCAATCAGCCCCAGCATTTT; CDR3: CASNSGTGRLNSNQPQHF
size: NA; V: TRBV29-1; J: TRBJ2-5; D: TRBD1; DNA: TGCAGCGCGGGGACAGGACCCCAAGAGACCCAGTACTTC; CDR3: CSAGTGPQETQYF
size: NA; V: TRBV5-4; J: TRBJ2-5; D: TRBD1; DNA: TGTGCCAGCAGCTTGACAGGGGAGGAGACCCAGTACTTC; CDR3: CASSLTGEETQYF
size: NA; V: TRBV11-2; J: TRBJ2-5; D: NA; DNA: TGTGCCAGCAGCTTAGATCGGGCGGAGACCCAGTACTTC; CDR3: CASSLDRAETQYF
size: once; V: TRBV10-3; J: TRBJ1-1; D: TRBD1; DNA: TGTGCCATCAGTGATTCCCGGACAGGGGGAGCTTTCTTT; CDR3: CAISDSRTGGAFF
size: NA; V: TRBV29-1; J: TRBJ2-2; D: NA; DNA: TGCAGCGTGGGGGGGCCCGGGGAGCTGTTTTTT; CDR3: CSVGGPGELFF
size: NA; V: TRBV7-9; J: TRBJ1-6; D: NA; DNA: TGTGCCAGCAGCCACCCGCAAGGGAGGGGGGTCGGTCCAGGTTCACCCCTCCACTTT; CDR3: CASSHPQGRGVGPGSPLHF
size: NA; V: TRBV7-2; J: TRBJ2-5; D: NA; DNA: TGTGCCAGCAGCTTATATCTATCCCAACAAGAGACCCAGTACTTC; CDR3: CASSLYLSQQETQYF
size: NA; V: TRBV19; J: TRBJ1-4; D: NA; DNA: TGTGCCAGTCAGGACCGATCAACTAATGAAAAACTGTTTTTT; CDR3: CASQDRSTNEKLFF
size: NA; V: TRBV5-4; J: TRBJ2-7; D: NA; DNA: TGTGCCAGCAGCTCCCAACACTACGAGCAGTACTTC; CDR3: CASSSQHYEQYF
size: NA; V: TRBV18; J: TRBJ2-5; D: TRBD2; DNA: TGTGCCAGCTCAACAGCGGGGGGATACGAGACCCAGTACTTC; CDR3: CASSTAGGYETQYF
size: NA; V: TRBV9; J: TRBJ2-3; D: TRBD1; DNA: TGTGCCAGCAGCGTAGGACAGGGCGGCACAGATACGCAGTATTTT; CDR3: CASSVGQGGTDTQYF
size: NA; V: TRBV5-1; J: TRBJ2-7; D: TRBD1; DNA: TGCGCCAGCAGCTGGGGGACAGGGTCAATCTACGAGCAGTACTTC; CDR3: CASSWGTGSIYEQYF
size: NA; V: TRBV15; J: TRBJ1-2; D: NA; DNA: TGTGCCACCAGCATCAACGCGGGGGCGTCATATGGCTACACCTTC; CDR3: CATSINAGASYGYTF
size: NA; V: TRBV7-2; J: TRBJ2-3; D: NA; DNA: TGTGCCAGCAGCCCTATATCTAGCACAGATACGCAGTATTTT; CDR3: CASSPISSTDTQYF
size: NA; V: TRBV30; J: TRBJ1-6; D: NA; DNA: TGTGCCTGGAGAAGGGGAACTAATTCACCCCTCCACTTT; CDR3: CAWRRGTNSPLHF
size: NA; V: TRBV6-6; J: TRBJ1-2; D: TRBD1; DNA: TGTGCCAGCAGTTACCAGGGACAGGCGGCGTCCTTC; CDR3: CASSYQGQAASF
size: NA; V: TRBV5-4; J: TRBJ2-1; D: TRBD2; DNA: TGTGCCAGCAGCCCGGGGGGGGACCTTGAAGGCAATGAGCAGTTCTTC; CDR3: CASSPGGDLEGNEQFF
size: NA; V: TRBV4-2; J: TRBJ2-7; D: TRBD1; DNA: TGTGCCAGCAGCCAAACCCGACAGGGGAACTACGAGCAGTACTTC; CDR3: CASSQTRQGNYEQYF
size: NA; V: TRBV7-9; J: TRBJ1-4; D: NA; DNA: TGTGCCAGCAGCCCCTTTCAGGTTTCAGGTGAAAAACTGTTTTTT; CDR3: CASSPFQVSGEKLFF
size: NA; V: TRBV6-1; J: TRBJ2-5; D: TRBD2; DNA: TGTGCCAGCAGAGAGGGACTAGTTCAAGAGACCCAGTACTTC; CDR3: CASREGLVQETQYF